This paragraph reports one T cell receptor beta chain. Antigen unknown. The PCR ran on 60 Vbeta and 13 Jbeta primers. Method: immunoSEQ multiplex PCR; TCRdb's copy keeps in-frame clones and lacks some. Among fewer than 200,000 clones listed, about 85% were seen once. The data belong to a study of cytomegalovirus exposure and HLA in healthy donors. Study-wide points: Across all donors, roughly uniform sequencing depth was an assumption of the presence/absence analyses.

Germline loops: CDR1 SGHNT, CDR2 YYREEE (reference sequence). Trimming removed 4 bases at V and 6 bases at J, with 16 bases between. This CDR3 is 14 amino acids long. The chain employs TRBV5-4 and TRBJ1-1; a weak D match, TRBD1 (6 bases). The sequence derives from a man aged 18 to 30 in good health and CMV-seropositive. The specimen sequenced was PBMCs. The DNA of the CDR3 is TGTGCCAGCAGCAGCCGGGACATTCTATCTGAAGCTTTCTTT. This gives the protein CASSSRDILSEAFF.